This TCR beta chain comes out of a study of T cell repertoires in cytomegalovirus infection. CDR1 is LGHNT and CDR2 is FRNRAP in the germline V gene. CDR3 length: 13 amino acids. Trimming cost V 1 base and J 4 bases, with 7 bases left between them. TCRdb recomputed calls from the reads with MiXCR, one row per CDR3 protein. The repertoire holds some 920,000 distinct CDR3 sequences, with less than 35% as singletons. On this clonotype: The antigen is not known.

Material: cultured CD8+ T cells from PBMCs, obtained from culture after CMV antigen stimulation. The chain carries TRBV12-5 and TRBJ2-5; TRBD1 might be the D (6 bases). This receptor was taken from a human donor in good health (CMV status not recorded). Some clones in this sample may be carry-over from other donors' samples. CDR3 coding DNA: TGTGCTAGTGGTTTGGAGGGGGTAGAGACCCAGTACTTC. It translates to CASGLEGVETQYF.